One sample yielded the 20 T cell receptor beta chains listed below, sequenced in a study of blood T cell repertoires in COVID-19. This table comes from immunoSEQ multiplex PCR, and its TCRdb copy is limited to in-frame clones, with some not included. The sample records some 23,000 clones, 87% being singletons. Sequencing used peripheral blood. The source is a human donor with active COVID-19. The donor label of this sample is uncertain.

This clone was seen just once. This rearrangement joins TRBV14 to TRBJ2-1; 14 positions match TRBD2. CDR1 and CDR2 from the germline V gene are SGHDN and FVKESK. The CDR3 covers 19 residues. V lost 4 bases, J lost 10 bases, and 18 bases stayed unmatched. The CDR3 DNA follows: TGTGCCAGCAGCCGAATAAAGACACGGGGACTAGCGGGAGCGGGGGAGCAGTTCTTC. It yields the protein CASSRIKTRGLAGAGEQFF.

The chain joins TRBV19 to TRBJ2-5; D is undetermined. V shed 4 bases and J shed 5 bases, with 11 bases lying between them. Germline-derived CDR1 and CDR2 are LNHDA and SQIVND (reference sequence). CDR3 length: 13 amino acids. The CDR3 protein is CASSRPPVETQYF. DNA for the CDR3: TGTGCCAGTAGTAGGCCTCCAGTTGAGACCCAGTACTTC.

The rearrangement links TRBV2 to TRBJ2-7, with a weak D call TRBD2 (7 bases). Looked up from germline, CDR1 is SNHLY and CDR2 is FYNNEI. V was pared by 7 bases and J by 4 bases, with 20 bases between. This CDR3 has 15 amino acids. As DNA, the CDR3 is TGTGCCAGCACCGAGGGGGGGGGCGCCGTTTACGAGCAGTACTTC. Translation gives CASTEGGGAVYEQYF. The full variable domain, with the rest looked up from reference TRBV2 and TRBJ2-7, is EPEVTQTPSHQVTQMGQEVILRCVPISNHLYFYWYRQILGQKVEFLVSFYNNEISEKSEIFDDQFSVERPDGSNFTLKIRSTKLEDSAMYFCASTEGGGAVYEQYFGPGTRLTVT.

About this clone: One end of the junction is discordant with germline, which a read error may explain. The CDR3 DNA is TGTGCTAGCAGCTCCGGGACAGGGTACTACAATGAGCAGTTCTTC. This gives the protein CASSSGTGYYNEQFF. The chain links TRBV7-7 to TRBJ2-1, with TRBD1 matching 9 bases. The CDR3 totals 15 residues. CDR1 and CDR2 (germline): SSHAT, FNYEAQ (reference sequence).

V and J are TRBV29-1 and TRBJ2-1; a possible D gene is TRBD1 (6 bases). The CDR3 sequence is 13 residues long. Trimming shortened V by 4 bases and J by 8 bases, and 15 bases separated the two germline ends. Per germline, CDR1 SQVTM and CDR2 ANQGSEA. The CDR3 coding sequence is TGCAGCGTTGGAGGACAGCAATGGGATGAGCAGTTCTTC. Its protein product is CSVGGQQWDEQFF.

This clone was detected once. V gene TRBV5-1 combines with J gene TRBJ2-3; 7 bases are a match to TRBD1. V lost 7 bases to trimming and J lost 2 bases; unmatched junction nucleotides: 10. The germline V gene has CDR1 SGHRS and CDR2 YFSETQ. This CDR3 comprises 15 residues. CDR3 protein: CASRRGQIDTDTQYF. The CDR3 DNA is TGCGCCAGCCGCCGGGGACAGATAGACACAGATACGCAGTATTTT.

The V call is TRBV19, the J call TRBJ1-1; TRBD1 matches at 7 bases. The CDR3 length is 13 residues. CDR1 LNHDA and CDR2 SQIVND come from the germline V gene (reference sequence). Trimming at V came to 8 bases and at J to 1 base, leaving 4 bases not matched to a gene. The CDR3 sequence is CASSNRGNTEAFF. As DNA, the CDR3 is TGTGCCAGTTCAAACAGGGGGAACACTGAAGCTTTCTTT.

This rearrangement joins TRBV5-6 to TRBJ1-5; 7 bases fit TRBD1. The V and J ends lost 3 bases and 7 bases, in that order; junction bases with no gene match: 4. The CDR3 has 13 residues. Germline values: CDR1 SGHDT, CDR2 YYEEEE. The CDR3 DNA reads as TGTGCCAGCAGCTCGGGACAGTCCCAGCCCCAGCATTTT. Its protein is CASSSGQSQPQHF.

J is TRBJ2-7 and V is TRBV12-3 or TRBV12-4; D is perhaps TRBD1 (5 bases). The length of the CDR3 is 13 residues. V lost 5 bases and J 5 bases, leaving 13 bases between the germline ends. The chain's CDR3 is CASSPAGSDEQYF. CDR3 sequence (DNA): TGTGCCAGCAGTCCGGCAGGGTCAGACGAGCAGTACTTC.

The rearrangement links TRBV5-1 to TRBJ2-5; TRBD1 matches at 8 bases. The CDR3 has 14 amino acids. Germline assignment: CDR1 SGHRS and CDR2 YFSETQ. The V and J ends lost 6 bases and 1 base, in that order; junction bases with no gene match: 5. In DNA, the CDR3 is TGCGCCAGCACCCAGGACAGGGTCCAAGAGACCCAGTACTTC. It is translated as CASTQDRVQETQYF.

This chain uses TRBV9 with TRBJ2-3, with TRBD2 identical over 10 bases. J gave up 2 bases and V 7 bases, and 1 base lay outside the gene matches. The CDR3 extends over 13 amino acids. CDR1 and CDR2 from the germline V gene are SGDLS and YYNGEE. CDR3: CASGTSATDTQYF. CDR3 nucleotide sequence: TGTGCCAGCGGGACTAGCGCCACAGATACGCAGTATTTT.

The rearrangement links TRBV18 to TRBJ2-5, with 13 bases that match TRBD2. V dropped 1 base and J dropped 5; count of bases not matched to a gene: 13. The CDR3 covers 19 residues. Germline V gene data show CDR1 as KGHSH and CDR2 as LQKENI. The CDR3 here is CASSPLALAGGLLLETQYF. In DNA form, the CDR3 reads TGTGCCAGCTCACCACTTGCACTAGCGGGAGGGCTATTGCTGGAGACCCAGTACTTC. The whole variable domain, remainder taken from reference TRBV18 and TRBJ2-5, is NAGVMQNPRHLVRRRGQEARLRCSPMKGHSHVYWYRQLPEEGLKFMVYLQKENIIDESGMPKERFSAEFPKEGPSILRIQQVVRGDSAAYFCASSPLALAGGLLLETQYFGPGTRLLVL.

This clone was seen a handful of times. The CDR3 sequence is CASSLFLGTSGRNEQFF. The DNA of the CDR3 is TGTGCCAGCAGCTTGTTTTTAGGGACTAGCGGGAGAAATGAGCAGTTCTTC. The chain links TRBV5-4 to TRBJ2-1, with TRBD2 matching 14 bases. The CDR3 length is 17 residues. CDR1 is SGHNT and CDR2 is YYREEE in the germline V gene (reference sequence). V shed 1 base, J shed 7 bases, and the junction held 7 bases outside the gene matches.

V is TRBV6-5 and J is TRBJ2-1, with 10 nucleotides matching TRBD2. This CDR3 has 15 residues. In germline, CDR1 is MNHEY, CDR2 SVGAGI. The V segment lost 7 bases and the J segment 4 bases; nucleotides outside the gene matches: 7. DNA for the CDR3: TGTGCCAGCAACGGGGCTAGCGGGAGTTACAATGAGCAGTTCTTC. Translating gives CASNGASGSYNEQFF.

In DNA, the CDR3 is TGTGCCAGCAGTCCCCGGGAAATGGGACAGCCCCAGCATTTT. Residues: CASSPREMGQPQHF. The chain employs TRBV5-8 and TRBJ1-5; the D is unclear. V was clipped by 5 bases and J by 7 bases, with 16 bases between them. The germline V gene encodes CDR1 SGHTS and CDR2 YDEGEE. The CDR3 has 14 amino acids.

CDR3 protein: CASSFDPGLAGSNEQFF. DNA of the CDR3: TGTGCCAGCAGTTTCGACCCGGGACTAGCGGGTTCCAATGAGCAGTTCTTC. J is TRBJ2-1 and V is TRBV6-2 or TRBV6-3; 12 bases are shared with TRBD2. The J segment lost 6 bases and the V segment lost 4 bases, leaving 10 bases of the junction unmatched. Germline V CDR1 and CDR2: MNHEY, SVGEGT. The CDR3 sequence is 17 residues long.

The chain has TRBV24-1 and TRBJ2-6; the D gene is possibly TRBD1 (6 bases). V dropped 10 bases and J dropped 0 bases, with 18 bases sitting between them. Looked up from germline, CDR1 is KGHDR and CDR2 is SFDVKD. This CDR3 spans 17 amino acids. CDR3 sequence (DNA): TGTGCCACATCTGAGGGACACAGGCGCTCTGGGGCCAACGTCCTGACTTTC. Translating it yields CATSEGHRRSGANVLTF.

The CDR3 DNA reads TGCGCCAGCAGCCCAAAAAGGACTAGCGGGAGTGGGGTGGTTACCGGGGAGCTGTTTTTT. This sequence encodes CASSPKRTSGSGVVTGELFF. The chain links TRBV4-3 to TRBJ2-2; 13 bases align to TRBD2. The CDR3 contains 20 residues. With 4 bases clipped from V and 5 bases from J, the junction kept 16 bases outside the gene matches. The germline V gene encodes CDR1 LGHNA and CDR2 YSLEER.

The V call is TRBV9, the J call TRBJ2-7, with 9 bases fitting TRBD1. The CDR3 is made up of 14 amino acids. With V trimmed by 3 bases and J by 3 bases, 4 bases remained unmatched. Per the germline V gene, CDR1 is SGDLS and CDR2 is YYNGEE. The CDR3 sequence is CASSAGTGNYEQYF. In DNA, the CDR3 is TGTGCCAGCAGCGCCGGGACAGGGAACTACGAGCAGTACTTC.

The gene calls are TRBV19 and TRBJ2-1; TRBD2 matches at 13 bases. The CDR3 is 16 residues long. V lost 7 bases and J lost 6; bases outside the gene matches: 9. The germline CDR1 and CDR2 sequences are LNHDA and SQIVND (reference sequence). Here the CDR3 DNA reads TGTGCCAGTACTCGACTAGCGGGAGGAGGGTCCAATGAGCAGTTCTTC. It encodes CASTRLAGGGSNEQFF.